What follows are 17 T cell receptor beta chains derived from one specimen sequenced in a study of shared T cell receptors in the human thymus. Sequenced by immunoSEQ multiplex PCR; TCRdb stores in-frame clones only, minus some. The sample carries 450,000 to 650,000 clones, around three quarters recorded once. These data were also filed under a second study, of human thymus T cells.

Sequenced input: thymocytes. Source of these receptors: a boy under three years old with a congenital heart defect.

This clone has only one observation. The chain has TRBV28 and TRBJ1-4; D not certain. The length of the CDR3 is 14 residues. The germline V gene encodes CDR1 MDHEN and CDR2 SYDVKM. The V gene lost 3 bases and the J gene lost 6 bases, with 11 bases spanning the gap. CDR3 loop: CASSFAGEYEKLFF. The DNA for the CDR3 is TGTGCCAGCAGTTTCGCAGGCGAATATGAAAAACTGTTTTTT.

The V and J genes are TRBV29-1 and TRBJ2-3, with 11 bases aligning to TRBD1. The CDR3 is 15 amino acids. The V segment lost 5 bases and the J segment 6 bases; nucleotides outside the gene matches: 10. CDR1 and CDR2 from the germline V gene are SQVTM and ANQGSEA. In nucleotides, the CDR3 is TGCAGCGTTCCGACCTTGGGACAGGGGGTTGATACGCAGTATTTT. This translates into CSVPTLGQGVDTQYF.

A few counts support this clone. This rearrangement joins TRBV29-1 to TRBJ2-3; 7 bases agree with TRBD1. Germline CDR1 is SQVTM and CDR2 is ANQGSEA. The junction had 11 bases not matched to a gene; V was cut back by 7 bases and J by 4 bases. The CDR3 runs to 14 residues. Here the CDR3 reads CSGRQGSGPDTQYF. In DNA form, the CDR3 reads TGCAGCGGCCGACAGGGCTCCGGGCCAGATACGCAGTATTTT.

This chain uses TRBV20-1 with TRBJ2-1; no firm D call. Germline assignment: CDR1 DFQATT and CDR2 SNEGSKA (reference sequence). The V end was cut by 5 bases, the J end by 5 bases, with 7 bases between. This CDR3 is 11 amino acids long. The CDR3 DNA follows: TGCAGTGCTTTAGCTAACAATGAGCAGTTCTTC. Translation gives CSALANNEQFF.

The J gene is TRBJ2-5, the V gene TRBV11-3; D is possibly TRBD2 (7 bases). The CDR3 has 15 amino acids. Per germline, CDR1 SGHNT and CDR2 YENEEA. V was trimmed by 5 bases and J by 3 bases, leaving 16 bases between them. The chain's CDR3 is CASSHGLGGEETQYF. The CDR3 DNA is TGTGCCAGCAGCCACGGACTAGGGGGGGAAGAGACCCAGTACTTC.

This clone was picked up a small number of times. Written as DNA, the CDR3 is TGTGCCAGCATTCCCGGACAGGGTGGAAACACCATATATTTT. Protein sequence: CASIPGQGGNTIYF. V usage is TRBV2 and J usage is TRBJ1-3, with 8 positions matching TRBD1. The CDR3 is made up of 14 amino acids. CDR1 is SNHLY and CDR2 is FYNNEI in the germline V gene. Unmatched junction bases numbered 5, after V lost 7 bases and J lost 3 bases.

CDR3 coding DNA: TGTGCCAGCGGTGGGGAGTCCTACGAGCAGTACTTC. Residues: CASGGESYEQYF. The V gene is TRBV2, the J gene TRBJ2-7; maybe TRBD2 (5 bases). Germline CDR1 and CDR2: SNHLY and FYNNEI. Deletions cut 8 bases from V and 1 base from J, with 9 bases between. This CDR3 contains 12 residues.

The chain combines TRBV7-6 with TRBJ2-1; 9 bases map to TRBD2. CDR3 length equals 15 residues. Trimming cost V 4 bases and J 8 bases; bases outside gene matches: 9. Looked up from germline, CDR1 is SGHVS and CDR2 is FNYEAQ. The CDR3 nucleotides read TGTGCCAGCAGCTCGCGGGAGGGGATTTACTATGAGCAGTTCTTC. Translated: CASSSREGIYYEQFF.

CDR3 loop: CAWRLFRMNTEAFF. DNA of the CDR3: TGTGCCTGGAGACTTTTTAGAATGAACACTGAAGCTTTCTTT. The chain carries TRBV30 and TRBJ1-1; D not resolved. V shed 3 bases and J shed 0 bases, with 11 bases lying between them. Germline lookup yields CDR1 GTSNPN and CDR2 SVGIG (reference sequence). This CDR3 has 14 residues.

The genes are TRBV7-9 and TRBJ2-7; TRBD1 might be the D (7 bases). V lost 8 bases and J 2 bases, leaving 10 bases between the germline ends. The CDR3 has 12 residues. Germline V CDR1 and CDR2: SEHNR, FQNEAQ (reference sequence). The CDR3 region is CASGGTAYEQYF. The CDR3 region has the DNA TGTGCCAGCGGCGGGACAGCCTACGAGCAGTACTTC.

The J gene is TRBJ1-5, the V gene TRBV28, with D possibly TRBD1 on 6 matching bases. Trimming removed 10 bases at V and 4 bases at J, with 14 bases between. The CDR3 length is 13 residues. Germline V CDR1 and CDR2: MDHEN, SYDVKM. This CDR3 reads CATYQGRNQPQHF. CDR3 coding DNA: TGTGCCACCTACCAGGGGCGGAATCAGCCCCAGCATTTT.

The CDR3 sequence is CASSDPGQVPYEQYF. The CDR3, as DNA: TGTGCCAGCAGTGATCCGGGACAGGTACCCTACGAGCAGTACTTC. The rearrangement links TRBV6-1 to TRBJ2-7; 8 bases fit TRBD1. The V segment lost 3 bases and the J segment 2 bases; nucleotides outside the gene matches: 6. The CDR3 sequence is 15 residues long. The germline gives CDR1 MNHNS, CDR2 SASEGT.

The V call is TRBV10-3, the J call TRBJ2-2; 8 bases agree with TRBD2. Germline lookup yields CDR1 ENHRY and CDR2 SYGVKD. V shed 8 bases and J 7 bases; nucleotides not matched to a gene: 6. CDR3 size: 13 residues. Here the CDR3 reads CAIPGGPVGELFF. The DNA of the CDR3 is TGTGCCATCCCGGGAGGGCCAGTCGGGGAGCTGTTTTTT.

J is TRBJ2-1 and V is TRBV5-6; 10 nucleotides line up with TRBD1. The CDR3 is 14 residues long. From germline, CDR1 is SGHDT and CDR2 YYEEEE. V was clipped by 4 bases and J by 7 bases; unmatched bases: 5. The CDR3 region has the DNA TGTGCCAGCAGCGCCTGGACAGGGGGGAATGAGCAGTTCTTC. It translates to CASSAWTGGNEQFF. The full variable domain, completed using reference TRBV5-6 and TRBJ2-1, is DAGVTQSPTHLIKTRGQQVTLRCSPKSGHDTVSWYQQALGQGPQFIFQYYEEEERQRGNFPDRFSGHQFPNYSSELNVNALLLGDSALYLCASSAWTGGNEQFFGPGTRLTVL.

The chain combines TRBV29-1 with TRBJ2-2, with D perhaps matching TRBD2 (5 bases). Trimming cost V 5 bases and J 5 bases, with 9 bases left between them. The V gene's germline CDR1 is SQVTM and CDR2 ANQGSEA. The CDR3 covers 12 residues. This chain's CDR3 is CSVLGRTGELFF. The CDR3 DNA sequence: TGCAGCGTTTTAGGGAGAACCGGGGAGCTGTTTTTT.

This rearrangement joins TRBV30 to TRBJ2-1; D remains ambiguous. V lost 0 bases, J lost 2 bases, and 8 bases lay in between. CDR1 and CDR2 (germline): GTSNPN, SVGIG (reference sequence). This CDR3 contains 14 residues. As DNA, the CDR3 is TGTGCCTGGAGTGTACAACCCGCCTACAATGAGCAGTTCTTC. This encodes CAWSVQPAYNEQFF.

The chain is built from TRBV15 and TRBJ2-3; 9 bases line up with TRBD2. After removal of 4 bases from V and 2 bases from J, the junction contained 4 bases not matched to a gene. The CDR3 runs to 15 residues. Germline CDR1 and CDR2: LNHNV and YYDKDF (reference sequence). The CDR3 DNA sequence: TGTGCCACCAGCACGCGACTAGCGGACACAGATACGCAGTATTTT. Amino acid sequence: CATSTRLADTDTQYF.